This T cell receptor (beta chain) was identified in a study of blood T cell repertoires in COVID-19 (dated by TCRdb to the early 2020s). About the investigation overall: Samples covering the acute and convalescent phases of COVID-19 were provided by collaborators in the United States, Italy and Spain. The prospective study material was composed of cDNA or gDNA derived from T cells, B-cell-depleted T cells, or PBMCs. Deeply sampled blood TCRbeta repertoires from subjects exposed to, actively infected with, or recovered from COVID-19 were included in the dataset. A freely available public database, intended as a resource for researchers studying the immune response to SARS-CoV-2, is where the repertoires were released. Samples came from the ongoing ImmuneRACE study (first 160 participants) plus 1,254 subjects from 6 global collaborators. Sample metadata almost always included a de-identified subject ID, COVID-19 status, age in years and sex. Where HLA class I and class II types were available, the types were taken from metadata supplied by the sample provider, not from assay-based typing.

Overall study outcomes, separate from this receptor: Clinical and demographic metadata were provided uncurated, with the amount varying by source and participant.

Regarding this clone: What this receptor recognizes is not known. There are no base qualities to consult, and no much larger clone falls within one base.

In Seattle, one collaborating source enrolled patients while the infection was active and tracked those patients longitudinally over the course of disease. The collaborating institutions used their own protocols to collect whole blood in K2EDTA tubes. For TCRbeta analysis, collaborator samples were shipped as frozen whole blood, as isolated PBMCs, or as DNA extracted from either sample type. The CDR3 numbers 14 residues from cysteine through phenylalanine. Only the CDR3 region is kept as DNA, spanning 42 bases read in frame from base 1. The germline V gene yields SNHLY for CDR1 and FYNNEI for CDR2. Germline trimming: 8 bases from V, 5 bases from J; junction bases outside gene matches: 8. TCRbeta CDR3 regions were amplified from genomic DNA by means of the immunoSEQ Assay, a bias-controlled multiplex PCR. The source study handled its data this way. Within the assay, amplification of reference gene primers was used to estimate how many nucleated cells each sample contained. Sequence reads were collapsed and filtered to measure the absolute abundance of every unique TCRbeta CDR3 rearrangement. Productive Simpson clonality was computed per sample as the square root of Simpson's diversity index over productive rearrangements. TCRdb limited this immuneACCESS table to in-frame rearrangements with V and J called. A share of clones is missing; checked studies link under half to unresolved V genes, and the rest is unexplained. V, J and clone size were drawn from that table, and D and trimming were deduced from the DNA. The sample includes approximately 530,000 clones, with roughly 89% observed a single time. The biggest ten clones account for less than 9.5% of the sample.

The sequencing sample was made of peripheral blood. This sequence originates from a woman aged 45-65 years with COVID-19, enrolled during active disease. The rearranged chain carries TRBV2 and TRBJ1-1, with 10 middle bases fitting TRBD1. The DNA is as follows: TGTGCCAGCGCCCGACAGGGGGCGGTTACTGAAGCTTTCTTT. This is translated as CASARQGAVTEAFF.